The 32 T cell receptor beta chains below all came from one sample that was sequenced in a study of T cell responses to AZD1222 COVID-19 vaccine. Profiled with immunoSEQ multiplex PCR; TCRdb holds only in-frame clones, not every one. This sample has about 99,000 clones, with approximately 93% found just once. The input for sequencing was peripheral blood, taken on day 0 of AZD1222 vaccination. The origin of the receptors is an adult in good health.

This chain connects TRBV3-1 (or the pseudogene TRBV3-2) to TRBJ1-4, with D tentatively TRBD1 (5 bases). V was pared by 3 bases and J by 14 bases, with 10 bases between. This CDR3 comprises 11 residues. Germline-derived CDR1 and CDR2 are LGHDT and YNNKEL (reference sequence). CDR3 sequence (DNA): TGTGCCAGCAGCCAGGGGGTATTGCTGTTTTTT. This sequence encodes CASSQGVLLFF.

The V and J genes are TRBV29-1 and TRBJ2-3, with TRBD1 identical over 7 bases. Germline values: CDR1 SQVTM, CDR2 ANQGSEA. This CDR3 has 13 amino acids. The V gene end was trimmed by 8 bases and the J gene end by 5 bases; junction bases not matched to a gene: 10. CDR3 bases: TGCAGCACCAGTGACAGGGTGATAGATACGCAGTATTTT. Residues: CSTSDRVIDTQYF.

The chain recombines TRBV4-2 with TRBJ2-7; D unclear. The CDR3 has 14 amino acids. Germline lookup yields CDR1 LGHNA and CDR2 YNFKEQ. The V gene lost 5 bases and the J gene lost 2 bases, with 13 bases spanning the gap. CDR3 DNA: TGTGCCAGCAGCGAACACGGCGCGACCTACGAGCAGTACTTC. It specifies CASSEHGATYEQYF.

The chain has TRBV10-3 and TRBJ1-4; the D gene is possibly TRBD1 (6 bases). The germline gives CDR1 ENHRY, CDR2 SYGVKD. V was cut by 9 bases and J by 1 base, with 9 bases left in between. The CDR3 totals 13 residues. The CDR3 loop is CAIGQRTNEKLFF. CDR3 in DNA: TGTGCCATAGGACAGAGAACTAATGAAAAACTGTTTTTT.

The chain joins TRBV5-1 to TRBJ2-3, with D possibly matching TRBD2 (6 bases). V was cut by 3 bases and J by 4 bases, with 15 bases left in between. There are 15 residues in the CDR3. Germline CDR1 reads SGHRS; CDR2 reads YFSETQ. CDR3 bases: TGCGCCAGCAGCTACCCCGACGGGAGTTCAGATACGCAGTATTTT. This encodes CASSYPDGSSDTQYF.

This sequence joins TRBV6-5 and TRBJ2-3; 9 nucleotides line up with TRBD2. CDR1 and CDR2 (germline): MNHEY, SVGAGI. V trimming: 7 bases; J trimming: 6 bases; junction bases outside the gene matches: 8. The CDR3 has 14 amino acids. Here the CDR3 DNA reads TGTGCCAGCAAGGTTGCGGGAGGGCATGATACGCAGTATTTT. Its translation is CASKVAGGHDTQYF.

The rearrangement joins TRBV21-1 to TRBJ1-4; the table's D call, TRBD1, has no DNA check behind it. TRBV21-1 is marked as a pseudogene. The CDR3 has 15 residues. CDR3 coding DNA: TGTGCCAGCAGCCCCCGGGACAGATTAAATGAAAAACTGTTTTTT. The encoded protein is CASSPRDRLNEKLFF.

V and J are TRBV5-6 and TRBJ2-3; D ambiguous. Per the germline V gene, CDR1 is SGHDT and CDR2 is YYEEEE. Trimming cost V 4 bases and J 2 bases, with 23 bases left between them. The CDR3 runs to 18 residues. Written as DNA, the CDR3 is TGTGCCAGCAGCCCCGCGATTATCCTGGCGGAGCTCACAGATACGCAGTATTTT. This codes for CASSPAIILAELTDTQYF.

The chain combines TRBV29-1 with TRBJ2-7; D is unclear. CDR3 size: 14 residues. Germline V gives CDR1 SQVTM, CDR2 ANQGSEA. V was clipped by 1 base and J by 3 bases, with 13 bases between them. CDR3 bases: TGCAGCGTTGAAGTGGGTGGGAAAGGCTACGAGCAGTACTTC. Amino acid sequence: CSVEVGGKGYEQYF.

CDR3 residues: CASSPTSASYEQYF. The DNA of the CDR3 is TGTGCCAGTAGCCCGACTAGCGCCTCCTACGAGCAGTACTTC. The V and J genes are TRBV19 and TRBJ2-7; 8 positions agree with TRBD2. This CDR3 spans 14 amino acids. Germline trimming cut 6 bases from V and 0 bases from J; bases unmatched to any gene: 4. Germline loops: CDR1 LNHDA, CDR2 SQIVND (reference sequence). Full variable domain (outside the CDR3, taken from reference TRBV19 and TRBJ2-7): DGGITQSPKYLFRKEGQNVTLSCEQNLNHDAMYWYRQDPGQGLRLIYYSQIVNDFQKGDIAEGYSVSREKKESFPLTVTSAQKNPTAFYLCASSPTSASYEQYFGPGTRLTVT.

With respect to this clone: The sample holds other DNA sequences that translate to the same CDR3. V gene TRBV18 combines with J gene TRBJ2-1; TRBD1 or TRBD2 may be the D gene (5 bases each). The V end was cut by 3 bases, the J end by 1 base, with 10 bases between. Per the germline V gene, CDR1 is KGHSH and CDR2 is LQKENI. This CDR3 is 15 amino acids long. CDR3 in amino acids: CASSPGRGSYNEQFF. CDR3 coding DNA: TGTGCCAGCTCACCGGGACGGGGTTCCTACAATGAGCAGTTCTTC.

This sequence joins TRBV7-2 and TRBJ2-3, with 9 positions matching TRBD1. The CDR3 has 15 residues. V dropped 5 bases and J dropped 8; count of bases not matched to a gene: 11. Germline CDR1 is SGHTA and CDR2 is FQGNSA. CDR3 region: CASSVGQGSLGTQYF. The CDR3 nucleotides are TGTGCCAGCAGCGTGGGACAGGGATCCTTGGGTACGCAGTATTTT.

The rearrangement links TRBV7-2 to TRBJ2-7, with 10 bases identical to TRBD2. V lost 5 bases and J lost 6; bases outside the gene matches: 7. The germline V gene has CDR1 SGHTA and CDR2 FQGNSA. The CDR3 extends over 14 amino acids. The CDR3 sequence is CASSRTSGMLEQYF. CDR3 nucleotides: TGTGCCAGCAGCAGGACTAGCGGTATGCTCGAGCAGTACTTC.

The chain has TRBV11-2 and TRBJ1-2; 7 bases match TRBD1. Trimming cost V 9 bases and J 2 bases; bases outside gene matches: 3. The CDR3 runs 12 residues. Germline V gives CDR1 SGHAT, CDR2 FQNNGV. The CDR3: CASSTGNYGYTF. Written as DNA, the CDR3 is TGTGCCAGTTCGACAGGGAACTATGGCTACACCTTC.

The chain joins TRBV5-6 to TRBJ2-2; 9 bases line up with TRBD1. CDR1 and CDR2 (germline): SGHDT, YYEEEE. The CDR3 is made up of 17 amino acids. Losses at the gene ends were 6 bases for V and 2 bases for J; bases not matched to a gene: 11. The DNA of the CDR3 is TGTGCCAGCACCCCCGGGTACAGGGGGCGAAACACCGGGGAGCTGTTTTTT. Its protein product is CASTPGYRGRNTGELFF.

The V gene is TRBV7-2, the J gene TRBJ2-2; D is ambiguous. The germline CDR1 and CDR2 sequences are SGHTA and FQGNSA. Trimming removed 4 bases from V and 2 bases from J, with 14 bases in between. This CDR3 spans 16 amino acids. The CDR3 DNA sequence: TGTGCCAGCAGCTCAATTAGGACGGAAAACACCGGGGAGCTGTTTTTT. This sequence encodes CASSSIRTENTGELFF.

J is TRBJ2-1 and V is TRBV3-1 (or the pseudogene TRBV3-2), with TRBD1 identical over 9 bases. V was pared by 5 bases and J by 6 bases, with 2 bases of the junction left unmatched. Germline loops: CDR1 LGHDT, CDR2 YNNKEL (reference sequence). The CDR3 consists of 13 residues. The CDR3 nucleotides are TGTGCCAGCAGCGACAGGGGGGGCAATGAGCAGTTCTTC. It codes for CASSDRGGNEQFF.

The chain has TRBV2 and TRBJ1-5; D gene ambiguous. V lost 3 bases to trimming and J lost 8 bases, with 8 bases between them. The germline V gene has CDR1 SNHLY and CDR2 FYNNEI. The CDR3 consists of 12 residues. The CDR3 spells CASSDPNKPQHF. CDR3 bases: TGTGCCAGCAGTGACCCAAATAAGCCCCAGCATTTT.

J is TRBJ1-3 and V is TRBV30, with a possible D match to TRBD1 (5 bases). CDR3 length: 13 residues. Germline loops: CDR1 GTSNPN, CDR2 SVGIG (reference sequence). Trimming cost V 4 bases and J 2 bases, with 9 bases left between them. CDR3 loop: CAWTRGAGNTIYF. The CDR3 DNA reads TGTGCCTGGACCCGAGGGGCTGGAAACACCATATATTTT.

The rearrangement joins TRBV12-3 or TRBV12-4 to TRBJ2-1; perhaps TRBD2 as D (6 bases). CDR3 size: 12 residues. V was cut by 3 bases and J by 9 bases, with 9 bases left in between. This CDR3 reads CASSLGLSEQFF. CDR3 coding DNA: TGTGCCAGCAGTTTGGGACTTAGTGAGCAGTTCTTC.

This clone was recorded once. The rearrangement uses TRBV28 and TRBJ1-2; 9 positions agree with TRBD1. The V and J ends lost 7 bases and 8 bases, in that order; junction bases with no gene match: 11. Germline V CDR1 and CDR2: MDHEN, SYDVKM. CDR3 size: 14 residues. The CDR3 DNA is TGTGCCAGCACCTTCAGAGGGACAGGGCTAGGCTACACCTTC. This translates into CASTFRGTGLGYTF.

The chain is built from TRBV10-2 and TRBJ2-7; D unclear. The CDR3 spans 13 residues. Trimming stripped 0 bases from V and 9 bases from J, with 12 bases between. Germline values: CDR1 WSHSY, CDR2 SAAADI. The CDR3 is CASSESSIRGQYF. The CDR3, as DNA: TGCGCCAGCAGTGAGTCTTCGATCCGAGGGCAGTACTTC.

The chain joins TRBV4-2 to TRBJ2-3; D is uncertain. With 3 bases removed from V and 4 bases from J, the gap between germline ends came to 14 bases. Germline V gene sequence: CDR1 LGHNA, CDR2 YNFKEQ. The CDR3 spans 15 residues. CDR3 DNA: TGTGCCAGCAGCCAGGGCAATAAGGGCGCAGATACGCAGTATTTT. Its translation: CASSQGNKGADTQYF.

This chain uses TRBV18 with TRBJ1-3; D unresolved. Germline assignment: CDR1 KGHSH and CDR2 LQKENI. This CDR3 has 13 residues. The ends were cut back, 6 bases at V and 7 bases at J, with 13 bases in the middle. The CDR3 protein is CASSLQRDNTIYF. CDR3 nucleotide sequence: TGTGCCAGCTCCCTGCAACGTGACAACACCATATATTTT.

The chain couples TRBV5-4 to TRBJ2-1; the D is unclear. Germline V gene sequence: CDR1 SGHNT, CDR2 YYREEE (reference sequence). The ends were cut back, 0 bases at V and 5 bases at J, with 6 bases in the middle. This CDR3 is 13 amino acids long. The chain's CDR3 is CASSLGTNNEQFF. The CDR3 region has the DNA TGTGCCAGCAGCTTGGGTACCAACAATGAGCAGTTCTTC.

The genes are TRBV2 and TRBJ2-4; D is perhaps TRBD1 (5 bases). The CDR3 sequence is 14 residues long. The V and J ends lost 6 bases and 2 bases respectively, with 11 bases between them. Per germline, CDR1 SNHLY and CDR2 FYNNEI. CDR3 nucleotide sequence: TGTGCCAGCAGGTTGACAGCCACCAAAAACATTCAGTACTTC. Its protein product is CASRLTATKNIQYF.

The V and J genes are TRBV21-1 and TRBJ2-3; TRBD1 is taken as the D call from the table, unchecked against the DNA. TRBV21-1 is a documented pseudogene. The CDR3 is made up of 15 amino acids. CDR3 in DNA: TGTGCCAGCAGCAACAGGCGTCAAGACACAGATACGCAGTATTTT. It encodes CASSNRRQDTDTQYF.

The J gene is TRBJ1-2, the V gene TRBV6-5; no clear D gene. V was shortened by 6 bases and J by 8 bases, with 16 bases between the two germline ends. This CDR3 has 13 amino acids. Germline V gene sequence: CDR1 MNHEY, CDR2 SVGAGI. The CDR3 sequence is CASSRGPIRGYTF. DNA for the CDR3: TGTGCCAGCAGCCGTGGACCTATTAGGGGCTACACCTTC.

The CDR3 reads CASSVIRANTEAFF. CDR3 sequence (DNA): TGTGCCAGTAGTGTTATCCGTGCGAACACTGAAGCTTTCTTT. The chain recombines TRBV19 with TRBJ1-1; D uncertain. V lost 5 bases and J 1 base, leaving 11 bases between the germline ends. The CDR3 length is 14 residues. Germline CDR1 LNHDA, CDR2 SQIVND (reference sequence).

The rearrangement links TRBV7-3 to TRBJ1-3; D call uncertain. The length of the CDR3 is 15 residues. V lost 11 bases and J lost 0, with 17 bases in between. Per the germline V gene, CDR1 is SGHTA and CDR2 is FQGTGA. The CDR3 DNA reads as TGTGCCGGCTGCTTTTGGTCGAGCTCTGGAAACACCATATATTTT. Encoded protein: CAGCFWSSSGNTIYF.

The V gene is TRBV12-2, the J gene TRBJ2-5; TRBD2 reflects the table's D call only, with no check against the DNA. TRBV12-2 is deemed a pseudogene. The CDR3 loop spans 18 amino acids. The DNA for the CDR3 is TGTGCAAGTCGTCGGACTAGCGGGAGGGAACCGCCAGGAGAGACCCAGTACTTC. Protein: CASRRTSGREPPGETQYF.

The V and J genes are TRBV28 and TRBJ1-5; unclear D gene. The germline V gene encodes CDR1 MDHEN and CDR2 SYDVKM. The CDR3 loop spans 15 amino acids. V dropped 3 bases and J dropped 2 bases, with 11 bases sitting between them. CDR3 DNA sequence: TGTGCCAGCAGTTTGTCCGGGTACGGCAATCAGCCCCAGCATTTT. Translating it yields CASSLSGYGNQPQHF.